Following are 7 T cell receptor beta chains from one sample sequenced in a study of blood T cell repertoires in COVID-19. Data came from immunoSEQ multiplex PCR; TCRdb stores just in-frame clones and leaves some out. The data contain about 160,000 clones, around 92% of them seen just once; the ten biggest clones take up 4.8%. Sequenced: peripheral blood. These TCRs come from a man aged 25 to 40 with COVID-19, enrolled during active disease.

The CDR3 sequence: CASRQSLDYGYTF. The CDR3 DNA follows: TGTGCCAGTAGACAGTCCTTGGACTATGGCTACACCTTC. This chain connects TRBV7-9 to TRBJ1-2; tentative D call: TRBD1 (5 bases). CDR3 length: 13 amino acids. Trimming took off 9 bases at V and 3 bases at J, with 14 bases between the two ends. In germline, CDR1 is SEHNR, CDR2 FQNEAQ (reference sequence). The full variable domain, with the rest looked up from reference TRBV7-9 and TRBJ1-2, is DTGVSQNPRHKITKRGQNVTFRCDPISEHNRLYWYRQTLGQGPEFLTYFQNEAQLEKSRLLSDRFSAERPKGSFSTLEIQRTEQGDSAMYLCASRQSLDYGYTFGSGTRLTVV.

The CDR3 sequence: CASSPRDILYEQYF. CDR3 bases: TGCGCCAGCAGCCCTCGGGACATTCTATACGAGCAGTACTTC. The chain is built from TRBV5-1 and TRBJ2-7; D possibly corresponds to TRBD1 (6 bases). Trimming removed 4 bases from V and 4 bases from J, with 15 bases in between. CDR1 and CDR2 (germline): SGHRS, YFSETQ. The CDR3 is made up of 14 amino acids.

J is TRBJ2-1 and V is TRBV4-2, with D maybe TRBD1 (6 bases). Deletions cut 0 bases from V and 13 bases from J, with 16 bases between. Germline V gene data show CDR1 as LGHNA and CDR2 as YNFKEQ. The CDR3 is 14 amino acids. CDR3 loop: CASSQDVVGTHQFF. The CDR3, as DNA: TGTGCCAGCAGCCAAGATGTAGTGGGGACACACCAGTTCTTC.

This clone was picked up a small number of times. The chain joins TRBV6-5 to TRBJ1-2, with a tentative D call TRBD1 (6 bases). There are 13 residues in the CDR3. Germline CDR1 is MNHEY and CDR2 is SVGAGI. V shed 5 bases and J shed 8 bases, with 15 bases lying between them. CDR3 amino acids: CASSLGGARGYTF. The CDR3 DNA sequence: TGTGCCAGCAGTCTGGGGGGGGCGAGGGGCTACACCTTC.

The chain carries TRBV23-1 and TRBJ1-5; 10 bases match TRBD1. TRBV23-1 is known as an ORF, though its function is uncertain. The CDR3 covers 18 residues. Trimming took 0 bases from V and 0 from J; bases not matched to a gene: 5. CDR3 bases: TGCGCCAGCAGTCAATCCCGGACAGGGGGAGCTAGCAATCAGCCCCAGCATTTT. This translates into CASSQSRTGGASNQPQHF.

The chain links TRBV7-6 to TRBJ2-1; tentative D call: TRBD2 (6 bases). V was shortened by 7 bases and J by 7 bases, with 17 bases between the two germline ends. Germline CDR1 reads SGHVS; CDR2 reads FNYEAQ. The CDR3 consists of 14 residues. The CDR3 coding sequence is TGTGCCAGCACCCGGGCCGGGAGTTTGAATGAGCAGTTCTTC. Protein product: CASTRAGSLNEQFF.

The V and J genes are TRBV9 and TRBJ1-1; D is uncertain. Trimming took 0 bases from V and 0 from J, leaving 6 bases between them. The germline V gene has CDR1 SGDLS and CDR2 YYNGEE. The CDR3 spans 14 residues. The CDR3 region is CASSVDGVNTEAFF. In DNA, the CDR3 is TGTGCCAGCAGCGTAGATGGAGTGAACACTGAAGCTTTCTTT.